This T cell receptor (beta chain) emerged from a study of cytomegalovirus exposure and HLA in healthy donors. Amplification used 60 Vbeta primers and 13 Jbeta primers. The data were produced by immunoSEQ multiplex PCR, yet TCRdb's version contains in-frame clones alone and is incomplete. Seen here are some 50,000 clones, under 75% observed once, and the top ten hold roughly 6%. The CDR3 has 13 residues. Germline lookup yields CDR1 SGHNT and CDR2 YYREEE (reference sequence). Deletions cut 1 base from V and 3 bases from J, with 7 bases between. The gene calls are TRBV5-4 and TRBJ1-2; D is unresolved. Sequenced material: PBMCs. The sequence was obtained from a man aged 30 to 39 in good health and CMV-seronegative. CDR3 nucleotide sequence: TGTGCCAGCAGCTTGTCAACAGACTATGGCTACACCTTC. It yields the protein CASSLSTDYGYTF. Variable domain in full (rest from reference TRBV5-4 and TRBJ1-2): ETGVTQSPTHLIKTRGQQVTLRCSSQSGHNTVSWYQQALGQGPQFIFQYYREEENGRGNFPPRFSGLQFPNYSSELNVNALELDDSALYLCASSLSTDYGYTFGSGTRLTVV.